This TCR beta chain was recorded in a study of T cell responses to AZD1222 COVID-19 vaccine. V was clipped by 8 bases and J by 2 bases; unmatched bases: 12. The CDR3 extends over 17 amino acids. CDR1 and CDR2 from the germline V gene are SNHLY and FYNNEI. The analysis combined second doses at about 4 or about 12 weeks. The assay was immunoSEQ multiplex PCR, and TCRdb's table has in-frame clones only and misses some. The sample yields about 94,000 clones, 85% seen once. V gene TRBV2 combines with J gene TRBJ2-5, with TRBD2 matching 12 bases. The origin of this receptor is an adult who received the AZD1222 COVID-19 vaccine. The sample in question was peripheral blood, obtained 28 days after the second AZD1222 dose. The DNA of the CDR3 is TGTGCCAGCCAGGAGGGATGGCTAGCGGGGGGGCAAGAGACCCAGTACTTC. As protein: CASQEGWLAGGQETQYF.